One and the same sample provided the 13 T cell receptor beta chains below, sequenced in a study of T cells in Graves' hyperthyroidism and ophthalmopathy. Regions amplified from RNA transcripts were the TCR beta CDR3 regions. First-round RT-PCR targeting the TCR CDR3 was performed with the HTBI primer set. One entry per CDR3 protein, called by TCRdb with MiXCR from the multiplex PCR reads. The data show fewer than 650,000 distinct CDR3 sequences, 12% to 15% seen once. The sample taken for sequencing was blood. The receptor source for this set is a woman under 30 with Graves' ophthalmopathy.

This clonotype was counted between two and nine times. The chain carries TRBV6-1 and TRBJ1-5, with unresolved D. The germline V gene has CDR1 MNHNS and CDR2 SASEGT. Trimming took off 0 bases at V and 0 bases at J, with 9 bases between the two ends. This CDR3 spans 16 amino acids. CDR3 coding DNA: TGTGCCAGCAGTGAAGCAGGCGGGAGTAGCAATCAGCCCCAGCATTTT. This gives the protein CASSEAGGSSNQPQHF.

This clonotype was detected a few times. The V gene is TRBV6-5, the J gene TRBJ2-3; D possibly corresponds to TRBD2 (5 bases). Trimming stripped 0 bases from V and 4 bases from J, with 8 bases between. Per the germline V gene, CDR1 is MNHEY and CDR2 is SVGAGI. This CDR3 has 14 amino acids. The CDR3 loop is CASSYSRAADTQYF. Written as DNA, the CDR3 is TGTGCCAGCAGTTACTCGCGGGCAGCAGATACGCAGTATTTT.

This clonotype was recorded at least ten times. The chain is built from TRBV24-1 and TRBJ1-5; the match to TRBD1 covers 7 bases. Trimming cost V 8 bases and J 5 bases; bases outside gene matches: 17. Germline V gene sequence: CDR1 KGHDR, CDR2 SFDVKD. This CDR3 comprises 17 residues. CDR3 loop: CATTLKWAYRGDQPQHF. In nucleotides, the CDR3 is TGTGCCACCACCCTGAAGTGGGCATACAGGGGAGATCAGCCCCAGCATTTT.

This clonotype was observed a few times. The genes are TRBV6-1 and TRBJ1-4; D remains unclear. CDR1 is MNHNS, CDR2 SASEGT, per germline. The CDR3 has 15 residues. V lost 0 bases and J 0 bases, leaving 5 bases between the germline ends. The CDR3, as DNA: TGTGCCAGCAGTGAAGCGGGCCCAACTAATGAAAAACTGTTTTTT. Amino acid sequence: CASSEAGPTNEKLFF.

This clonotype was observed once. One base away lies a much larger clone, so this may be a sequencing read error. The chain is built from TRBV7-2 and TRBJ1-5; no definite D call. The CDR3 extends over 16 amino acids. The germline V gene has CDR1 SGHTA and CDR2 FQGNSA. V dropped 1 base and J dropped 1 base, with 11 bases sitting between them. CDR3: CTSSLDRAGSNQPQHF. The CDR3 DNA reads as TGTACCAGCAGCTTAGATAGGGCGGGGAGCAATCAGCCCCAGCATTTT.

In its sample, this clonotype was seen a few times. The chain has TRBV19 and TRBJ1-1, with a weak D call TRBD1 (5 bases). Germline V gives CDR1 LNHDA, CDR2 SQIVND (reference sequence). V lost 2 bases and J lost 1, with 8 bases in between. The CDR3 runs 14 residues. The CDR3 reads CASSIMGGNTEAFF. CDR3 DNA: TGTGCCAGTAGTATAATGGGGGGGAACACTGAAGCTTTCTTT.

This clonotype was recorded a few times. The chain has TRBV6-2 or TRBV6-3 and TRBJ2-4, with D tentatively TRBD1 (5 bases). CDR3 length equals 14 residues. Trimming left V 8 bases short and J 0 bases short, with 11 bases between. Per the germline V gene, CDR1 is MNHEY and CDR2 is SVGEGT. The CDR3 region has the DNA TGTGCCAGCTATGGGGCACTAGCCAAAAACATTCAGTACTTC. This codes for CASYGALAKNIQYF.

This clonotype was observed a few times. The chain has TRBV7-2 and TRBJ1-2, with TRBD1 identical over 7 bases. Germline CDR1 and CDR2: SGHTA and FQGNSA. J was trimmed by 6 bases and V by 5 bases; bases with no gene match: 6. This CDR3 is 13 amino acids long. In nucleotides, the CDR3 is TGTGCCAGCAGCCACGGGACAGACAATGGCTACACCTTC. This encodes CASSHGTDNGYTF.

This clonotype was picked up many times. The chain is built from TRBV15 and TRBJ2-5, with a weak D call TRBD2 (5 bases). V was clipped by 0 bases and J by 1 base, with 9 bases between them. The CDR3 is 15 amino acids. Germline-derived CDR1 and CDR2 are LNHNV and YYDKDF (reference sequence). CDR3 loop: CATSRDLATQETQYF. CDR3 DNA: TGTGCCACCAGCAGAGATTTAGCGACCCAAGAGACCCAGTACTTC.

This clonotype was counted many times. This chain uses TRBV12-3 or TRBV12-4 with TRBJ2-7, with 10 bases matching TRBD1. The length of the CDR3 is 15 residues. V shed 6 bases and J 2 bases; nucleotides not matched to a gene: 7. The CDR3, as DNA: TGTGCCAGCAGCCCCCGGGACAGGGGAGCCTACGAGCAGTACTTC. Protein: CASSPRDRGAYEQYF.

This clonotype was counted many times. This clone may be a read error of a much larger clone one base away. J is TRBJ2-1 and V is TRBV27; no firm D call. V shed 2 bases and J shed 0 bases, with 5 bases lying between them. The CDR3 is made up of 14 amino acids. Germline CDR1 and CDR2: MNHEY and SMNVEV (reference sequence). CDR3 loop: CASSLISSYNEQFF. Here the CDR3 DNA reads TGTGCCAGCAGTTTAATTAGCTCCTACAATGAGCAGTTCTTC.

This clonotype showed up many times. CDR3 sequence: CASSYSGRGGTDTEAFF. In DNA, the CDR3 is TGTGCCAGCAGTTACTCGGGACGAGGGGGCACGGACACTGAAGCTTTCTTT. V and J are TRBV6-5 and TRBJ1-1; 7 nucleotides align to TRBD1. The CDR3 is 17 residues long. J gave up 3 bases and V 0 bases, and 10 bases lay outside the gene matches. CDR1 is MNHEY and CDR2 is SVGAGI in the germline V gene.

This clonotype was observed many times. This chain uses TRBV12-3 or TRBV12-4 with TRBJ2-1; TRBD1 agrees at 10 bases. The CDR3 loop spans 15 amino acids. Germline trimming cut 3 bases from V and 7 bases from J; bases unmatched to any gene: 6. DNA of the CDR3: TGTGCCAGCAGTTTTCAGGGACAGGGGAAGAATGAGCAGTTCTTC. It encodes CASSFQGQGKNEQFF.